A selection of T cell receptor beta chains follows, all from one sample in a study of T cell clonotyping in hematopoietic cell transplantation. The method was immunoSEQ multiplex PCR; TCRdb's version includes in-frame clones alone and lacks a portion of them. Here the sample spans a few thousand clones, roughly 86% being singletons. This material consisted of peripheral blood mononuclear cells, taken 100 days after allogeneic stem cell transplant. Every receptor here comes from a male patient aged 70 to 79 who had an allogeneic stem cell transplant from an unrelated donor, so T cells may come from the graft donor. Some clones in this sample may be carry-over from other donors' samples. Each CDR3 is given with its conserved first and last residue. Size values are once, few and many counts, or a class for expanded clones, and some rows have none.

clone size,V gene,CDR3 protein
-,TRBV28,CASSPPLDDSYEQYF
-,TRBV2,CASSVAGTNTGELFF
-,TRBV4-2,CASSYRDWNYEQYF
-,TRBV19,CASSRTSGTSTDTQYF
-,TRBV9,CASSPGLAARTGELFF
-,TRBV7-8,CASSLVGAGTGMTYEQYF
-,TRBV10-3,CATQLTGNTGELFF
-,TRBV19,CASSIETASGRDIQYF
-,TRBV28,CASSLRSTIGAFF
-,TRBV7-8,CASSLRLGGADTQYF
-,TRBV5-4,CASSLGGDLQETQYF
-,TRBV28,CASGSGGGGANVLTF
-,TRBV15,CATSRDLLGIGEAFF
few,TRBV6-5,CASSYVAGLTNDEQFF
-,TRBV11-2,CASSSRDWVRDEQFF
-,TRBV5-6,CASSLELRESSTDTQYF
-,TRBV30,CAWSPPGGRSSYEQYF
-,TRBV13,CASSLPGRETQYF
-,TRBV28,CASSKNPTPLGGGYTF
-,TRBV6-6,CASSPAAEQGAEQYF
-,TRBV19,CASSQRLLAGGNEQFF
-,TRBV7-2,CASSPTSGASYEQYF
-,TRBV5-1,CASSLGPGVNYGYTF
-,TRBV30,CAHGEQDTEAFF
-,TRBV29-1,CSVLGLASISYEQYF
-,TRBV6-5,CASSYVGGHEQYF
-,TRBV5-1,CASSLAGDRTDTQYF
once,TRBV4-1,CASSQDYPSGRATEQFF
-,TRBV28,CASSRGGAGGANVLTF
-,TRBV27,CASTLNPVGPDTQYF
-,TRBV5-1,CASSSRGLAGTYSYEQYF
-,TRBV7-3,CASSLTSGLTETQYF
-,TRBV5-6,CASIMQGDYGYTF
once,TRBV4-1,CASSQLAGADYNEQFF
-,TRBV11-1,CASSKEHSGANVLTF
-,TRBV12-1,CASSFTFGREYDYEQYF
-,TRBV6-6,CASSYGQGTVFGYTF
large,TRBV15,CATSEPLRSSDTQYF
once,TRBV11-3,CASSFMTDSYNEQFF
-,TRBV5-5,CASSLGGSASYNEQFF
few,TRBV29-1,CSVASVNSYEQYF
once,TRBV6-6,CASSRTQGLEAFF
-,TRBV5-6,CASSLGGMSTDTQYF
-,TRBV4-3,CASSQVGGGETQYF